The 8 T cell receptor beta chains given below trace back to one sample, sequenced in a study of regulatory T cells in long-lasting Graves disease. Time point noted: newly diagnosed GD, antithyroid drugs for less than 3 months. Preparation of the TCR library used RNA extracted from PBMCs. Library construction for TCR beta used iRepertoire HTBI primers and Arm-PCR of CDR3 regions. Each CDR3 protein gets one entry after TCRdb re-called the multiplex PCR reads with MiXCR. The data contain 500,000 or so distinct CDR3 sequences, roughly 15% of them singletons. These data were also reused for a study on T cells in Graves' hyperthyroidism and ophthalmopathy.

Sequenced here: peripheral blood mononuclear cells (PBMCs), sampled at new diagnosis, from a patient treated with antithyroid drugs. All receptors derive from a man in his forties with Graves disease.

A few counts support this clonotype. The V call is TRBV28, the J call TRBJ2-1; 7 bases are a match to TRBD2. The CDR3 extends over 13 amino acids. Germline V CDR1 and CDR2: MDHEN, SYDVKM. The junction had 6 bases not matched to a gene; V was cut back by 8 bases and J by 5 bases. The CDR3 loop is CASSRGENNEQFF. The CDR3 DNA reads TGTGCCAGCTCACGGGGGGAGAACAATGAGCAGTTCTTC.

This clonotype was recorded many times. This rearrangement joins TRBV28 to TRBJ1-1, with 7 bases that match TRBD1. The CDR3 is 14 residues long. J lost 1 base, V lost 2 bases, and 1 base had no gene match. CDR1 is MDHEN and CDR2 is SYDVKM in the germline V gene. The CDR3 sequence: CASSLQGGNTEAFF. The CDR3 DNA is TGTGCCAGCAGTTTACAGGGGGGGAACACTGAAGCTTTCTTT.

This clonotype appeared many times. One end of the junction does not line up with germline, which may come from a read error. The chain joins TRBV6-5 to TRBJ1-1; D is unresolved. The CDR3 extends over 14 amino acids. The V gene's germline CDR1 is MNHEY and CDR2 SVGAGI. For the CDR3, the DNA is TGTGCCAGCAGCTACTCCGGGTCTAACACTGAAGCTTTCTTT. Its protein is CASSYSGSNTEAFF.

The chain links TRBV5-1 to TRBJ1-4; D not resolved. The CDR3 spans 15 residues. The ends were cut back, 0 bases at V and 6 bases at J, with 12 bases in the middle. Germline CDR1 SGHRS, CDR2 YFSETQ. In DNA form, the CDR3 reads TGCGCCAGCAGCTTGGGACCCCCACTGGATGAAAAACTGTTTTTT. It is translated as CASSLGPPLDEKLFF. Combining the CDR3 with reference TRBV5-1 and TRBJ1-4 gives the whole variable domain KAGVTQTPRYLIKTRGQQVTLSCSPISGHRSVSWYQQTPGQGLQFLFEYFSETQRNKGNFPGRFSGRQFSNSRSEMNVSTLELGDSALYLCASSLGPPLDEKLFFGSGTQLSVL.

This clonotype was detected a few times. The chain uses TRBV6-1 and TRBJ2-3; D gene uncertain. The CDR3 has 13 residues. The germline V gene encodes CDR1 MNHNS and CDR2 SASEGT. The V end lost 7 bases, the J end lost 0 bases, and 8 bases lay between the germline ends. The CDR3 bases are TGTGCCAGCAATCAGTATAGCACAGATACGCAGTATTTT. Its translation is CASNQYSTDTQYF.

This clonotype was observed many times. The chain has TRBV12-3 or TRBV12-4 and TRBJ2-3; TRBD2 might be the D (5 bases). The CDR3 spans 16 residues. V shed 6 bases and J shed 2 bases, with 18 bases lying between them. CDR3 sequence: CASSLTLADITDTQYF. The CDR3 DNA reads as TGTGCCAGCAGCCTTACCCTAGCTGATATCACAGATACGCAGTATTTT.

This clonotype was counted only a few times. A read error may produce the germline difference seen at one junction end. The chain combines TRBV5-1 with TRBJ2-3; a possible D gene is TRBD2 (6 bases). The CDR3 is made up of 16 amino acids. The germline CDR1 and CDR2 sequences are SGHRS and YFSETQ. CDR3 region: CASSLAHSGSTDTQYF. The CDR3 DNA sequence: TGTGCCAGCAGCTTGGCCCATAGCGGTAGCACAGATACGCAGTATTTT.

This clonotype was detected many times. The chain uses TRBV28 and TRBJ2-5; 8 bases align to TRBD1. The CDR3 covers 16 residues. Germline CDR1 is MDHEN and CDR2 is SYDVKM. Losses at the gene ends were 5 bases for V and 4 bases for J; bases not matched to a gene: 12. The CDR3 coding sequence is TGTGCCAGCAGTCTGCGAGGGCAGGGGGCAGGAGAGACCCAGTACTTC. Encoded protein: CASSLRGQGAGETQYF. Filled out from reference TRBV28 and TRBJ2-5, the complete variable domain reads DVKVTQSSRYLVKRTGEKVFLECVQDMDHENMFWYRQDPGLGLRLIYFSYDVKMKEKGDIPEGYSVSREKKERFSLILESASTNQTSMYLCASSLRGQGAGETQYFGPGTRLLVL.